The clone carrying this T cell receptor beta chain was counted many times. The CDR3 contains 14 residues. CDR1 MNHNS and CDR2 SASEGT come from the germline V gene. The germline V and J ends were trimmed by 7 bases and 5 bases, with 15 bases remaining between them. This sample stems from a study of human T cells and chemical hapten exposure. The time point: patch test 2, 6 weeks after DPC sensitization. Treatment: therapeutic diphenylcyclopropenone sensitization with weekly scalp DPC. In the authors' methods: More than 95,000 TCRs per sample was the median, with a range of about 20,000 to 690,600. In TCRdb, the RACE reads were re-called with MiXCR into one record per CDR3 protein. The V and J calls follow TCRdb's processing rather than the paper's. The sample shows around 360,000 distinct CDR3 sequences, about 6% of them seen only once.

The sample was whole blood, taken in connection with sensitization to the hapten diphenylcyclopropenone (DPC). The rearrangement uses TRBV6-1 and TRBJ2-4; D unclear. The receptor was derived from a woman between 18 and 29 years old with alopecia areata. Some clones in this sample may be carry-over from other donors' samples. CDR3 residues: CASNPQAPQNIQYF. CDR3 DNA sequence: TGTGCCAGCAATCCGCAGGCGCCCCAAAACATTCAGTACTTC.